This TCR beta chain appears in the sequencing data of a study of blood T cell repertoires in COVID-19. Study details: In each case, the material was cDNA or gDNA derived from T cells, B-cell-depleted T cells, or PBMCs.

In the authors' methods: For nucleated cells, counts were estimated from reference gene primer amplification. Clones were sequenced by immunoSEQ multiplex PCR, and TCRdb holds only the in-frame ones, with some missing. The V and J calls and clone size are taken from that table; D and trimming were inferred from the DNA. The data contain about 130,000 clones, 60% to 80% of them seen just once; the ten biggest clones take up around 6.2%. The CDR3 is 16 residues long. Trimming at V came to 3 bases and at J to 4 bases, leaving 8 bases not matched to a gene. Germline V gives CDR1 LNHDA, CDR2 SQIVND (reference sequence).

This clonotype was sampled from a man older than 75 with COVID-19, enrolled during active disease. V usage is TRBV19 and J usage is TRBJ1-5; TRBD1 agrees at 8 bases. Input material: peripheral blood. CDR3: CASSIRRGQANQPQHF. The CDR3 nucleotides read TGTGCCAGTAGTATTCGCAGGGGGCAGGCGAATCAGCCCCAGCATTTT.